These 8 T cell receptor beta chains share one sample of origin, sequenced in a study of cytomegalovirus exposure and HLA in healthy donors. PCR employed 60 Vbeta and 13 Jbeta primers. The protocol was immunoSEQ multiplex PCR, while the TCRdb copy is restricted to in-frame clones and leaves out a portion. Among over 75,000 clones listed, 70% to 90% were seen once. Sequencing was performed on PBMCs. Receptors originate from a woman under 30 in good health and CMV-seropositive.

The genes are TRBV13 and TRBJ2-1; D is undetermined. CDR1 PRHDT and CDR2 FYEKMQ come from the germline V gene (reference sequence). This CDR3 has 13 amino acids. The ends were cut back, 0 bases at V and 5 bases at J, with 5 bases in the middle. CDR3 sequence: CASSLGQDNEQFF. The CDR3, as DNA: TGTGCCAGCAGCTTAGGGCAGGACAATGAGCAGTTCTTC.

This sequence joins TRBV4-1 and TRBJ2-7; 8 nucleotides agree with TRBD2. Germline V gene lookup returns CDR1 MGHRA and CDR2 YSYEKL. This CDR3 is 16 amino acids long. V trimming: 4 bases; J trimming: 3 bases; junction bases outside the gene matches: 11. The CDR3 loop reads CASSREPGGPGYEQYF. In DNA form, the CDR3 reads TGCGCCAGCAGCCGGGAGCCGGGAGGGCCAGGCTACGAGCAGTACTTC.

V gene TRBV5-6 combines with J gene TRBJ1-6, with 7 bases lining up with TRBD1. The ends lost 2 bases at V and 8 bases at J; junction bases unmatched: 4. The germline gives CDR1 SGHDT, CDR2 YYEEEE. The CDR3 has 14 residues. The CDR3 DNA reads TGTGCCAGCAGCTTAAACAGGGGCGATTCACCCCTCCACTTT. Its translation: CASSLNRGDSPLHF.

This rearrangement joins TRBV2 to TRBJ2-7; 7 bases line up with TRBD2. The CDR3 sequence is 17 residues long. J lost 2 bases, V lost 6 bases, and 16 bases had no gene match. From germline, CDR1 is SNHLY and CDR2 FYNNEI. The CDR3 nucleotides are TGTGCCAGCAGGGAGCCCAGGTTGCTAGCGGCTACCTACGAGCAGTACTTC. Its translation: CASREPRLLAATYEQYF.

J is TRBJ2-2 and V is TRBV9; 9 bases line up with TRBD1. CDR1 and CDR2 from the germline V gene are SGDLS and YYNGEE. The junction had 7 bases not matched to a gene; V was cut back by 4 bases and J by 6 bases. This CDR3 has 15 residues. CDR3 protein: CASSSQGAGAGELFF. The CDR3 bases are TGTGCCAGCAGCTCACAGGGGGCGGGCGCCGGGGAGCTGTTTTTT.

This clone came up a few times. An end of the junction does not agree with germline; a read error may underlie this. The chain has TRBV19 and TRBJ1-4, with D unresolved. In germline, CDR1 is LNHDA, CDR2 SQIVND (reference sequence). The CDR3 runs to 13 residues. The chain's CDR3 is CASSPGTYEKLFF. CDR3 nucleotides: TGTGCCAGTAGCCCGGGAACTTATGAAAAACTGTTTTTT.

The V and J genes are TRBV2 and TRBJ1-6; perhaps TRBD1 as D (6 bases). The germline V and J ends were trimmed by 7 bases and 14 bases, with 12 bases remaining between them. The germline gives CDR1 SNHLY, CDR2 FYNNEI. This CDR3 has 11 amino acids. The CDR3 protein is CASTGGSTLHF. The CDR3, as DNA: TGTGCCAGCACGGGGGGCAGCACCCTCCACTTT.

The chain employs TRBV7-2 and TRBJ2-7, with TRBD1 identical over 7 bases. Germline values: CDR1 SGHTA, CDR2 FQGNSA. The CDR3 contains 14 residues. The V segment lost 7 bases and the J segment 0 bases; nucleotides outside the gene matches: 6. The CDR3 spells CASTPQGYSYEQYF. CDR3 sequence (DNA): TGTGCCAGCACCCCACAGGGGTACTCCTACGAGCAGTACTTC.